This T cell receptor beta chain came from a study of blood T cell repertoires in COVID-19. Whole-study context: Samples taken during acute and convalescent COVID-19 were collected in the United States, Italy and Spain.

The CDR3 covers 14 residues. Germline loops: CDR1 KGHSH, CDR2 LQKENI. With 2 bases removed from V and 6 bases from J, the gap between germline ends came to 14 bases. The authors' processing: Reference gene primers were amplified, and this amplification served to estimate nucleated cell counts. Data came from immunoSEQ multiplex PCR; TCRdb stores just in-frame clones and leaves some out. Clone size and the V and J calls come from that table; the DNA yielded D and trimming. The repertoire includes a few hundred thousand clones, about 88% of them detected once, and 1.2% sits in the top ten. The age range of participants was 18 to 89 years, with residence in more than 20 US areas. What the recovered Cohort 3 donors had was two negative PCRs, clearance, or symptom resolution.

The sample taken for sequencing was PBMCs or T cells enriched from blood (not recorded which). The receptor was derived from a woman aged 18 to 35 who had recovered from COVID-19. The chain has TRBV18 and TRBJ2-7; a possible D gene is TRBD1 (5 bases). CDR3 sequence (DNA): TGTGCCAGCTCACCAGCAGGGCGATTAGGCGAGCAGTACTTC. Encoded protein: CASSPAGRLGEQYF.